This TCR beta chain appears in the sequencing data of a study of a mutant IDH1 vaccine in newly diagnosed glioma. The time point was: week 47, end of study. The vaccine gave 300 ug of a 20-mer mutant IDH1 peptide subcutaneously per dose. Sequencing used immunoSEQ multiplex PCR; TCRdb keeps in-frame clones, though not all of them. The sample carries roughly 22,000 clones, 82% recorded once. On this clone: Its cognate antigen is unknown.

This CDR3 has 15 residues. Trimming stripped 1 base from V and 9 bases from J, with 18 bases between. Germline-derived CDR1 and CDR2 are LGHNA and YNFKEQ. The chain carries TRBV4-2 and TRBJ1-1, with no clear D. This TCR was recovered from a man in his forties with glioma. Some clones in this sample may be carry-over from other donors' samples. The source material was PBMCs, sampled from a glioma patient whose treatment included an IDH1 peptide vaccine. In DNA form, the CDR3 reads TGTGCCAGCAGCCAAGGTGGGAGGGAGGAAACACAAGCTTTCTTT. Translation: CASSQGGREETQAFF.